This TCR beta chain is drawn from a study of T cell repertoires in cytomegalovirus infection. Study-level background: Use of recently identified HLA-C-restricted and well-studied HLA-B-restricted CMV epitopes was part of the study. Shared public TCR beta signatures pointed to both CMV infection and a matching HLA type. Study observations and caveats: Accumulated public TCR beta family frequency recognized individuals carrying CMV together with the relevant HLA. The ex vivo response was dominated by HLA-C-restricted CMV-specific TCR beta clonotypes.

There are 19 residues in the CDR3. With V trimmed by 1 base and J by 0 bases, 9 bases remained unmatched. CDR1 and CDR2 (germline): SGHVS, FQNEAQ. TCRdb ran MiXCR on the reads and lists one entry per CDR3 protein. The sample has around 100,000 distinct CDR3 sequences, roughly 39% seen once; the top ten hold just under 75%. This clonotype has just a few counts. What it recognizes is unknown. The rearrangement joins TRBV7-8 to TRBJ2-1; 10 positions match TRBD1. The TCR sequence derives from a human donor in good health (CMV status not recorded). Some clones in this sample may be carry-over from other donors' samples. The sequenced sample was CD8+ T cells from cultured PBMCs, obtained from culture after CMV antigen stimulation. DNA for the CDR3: TGTGCCAGCAGCTTAGGGGGACAGGGGTATCAACTCTCCTACAATGAGCAGTTCTTC. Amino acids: CASSLGGQGYQLSYNEQFF.